This T cell receptor beta chain was captured in a study of human T cells and chemical hapten exposure. Study as a whole: Each week of the roughly 26-week study, patients had diphenylcyclopropenone applied to the scalp.

Each cDNA molecule in the library carried unique molecular identifiers. TCRdb processed the RACE reads anew with MiXCR; each CDR3 protein has one entry. Among approximately 350,000 distinct CDR3 sequences listed, approximately 6.3% were seen once. V lost 2 bases, J lost 4 bases, and 14 bases lay in between. The CDR3 spans 15 residues. Germline V lookup: CDR1 ENHRY, CDR2 SYGVKD. Regarding time point: patch test 1, 2 weeks after DPC sensitization. Described treatment: therapeutic diphenylcyclopropenone sensitization with weekly scalp DPC. Venepuncture was done earlier than the placement of each patch test. This clonotype was found a few times.

Sequencing used whole blood, obtained in connection with sensitization to the hapten diphenylcyclopropenone (DPC). The chain recombines TRBV10-3 with TRBJ1-1; D is perhaps TRBD1 (5 bases). The source is a woman aged 18-35 years with alopecia areata. Some clones in this sample may be carry-over from other donors' samples. Written as DNA, the CDR3 is TGTGCCATCAGTGAGGCGGACACTCAGGGCACTGAAGCTTTCTTT. Translation: CAISEADTQGTEAFF.